This T cell receptor beta chain was obtained from a study of blood T cell repertoires in COVID-19. Overall study context: The United States, Italy and Spain supplied acute and convalescent COVID-19 samples. T cells, B-cell-depleted T cells, or PBMCs supplied cDNA or gDNA.

Produced via immunoSEQ multiplex PCR; TCRdb's table is partial and in-frame only. The data show some 110,000 clones, approximately 90% seen once. There are 15 residues in the CDR3. The germline V gene has CDR1 GTSNPN and CDR2 SVGIG (reference sequence). Between the trimmed V and J ends, which lost 0 bases and 3 bases, there was a span of 12 bases. The TCR comes from a human donor in a cohort sampled during active COVID-19. Source material: peripheral blood. The genes are TRBV30 and TRBJ1-3; D is perhaps TRBD1 (6 bases). The chain's CDR3 is CAWSVLGAGGNTIYF. The CDR3 nucleotides read TGTGCCTGGAGTGTATTGGGGGCCGGTGGAAACACCATATATTTT.